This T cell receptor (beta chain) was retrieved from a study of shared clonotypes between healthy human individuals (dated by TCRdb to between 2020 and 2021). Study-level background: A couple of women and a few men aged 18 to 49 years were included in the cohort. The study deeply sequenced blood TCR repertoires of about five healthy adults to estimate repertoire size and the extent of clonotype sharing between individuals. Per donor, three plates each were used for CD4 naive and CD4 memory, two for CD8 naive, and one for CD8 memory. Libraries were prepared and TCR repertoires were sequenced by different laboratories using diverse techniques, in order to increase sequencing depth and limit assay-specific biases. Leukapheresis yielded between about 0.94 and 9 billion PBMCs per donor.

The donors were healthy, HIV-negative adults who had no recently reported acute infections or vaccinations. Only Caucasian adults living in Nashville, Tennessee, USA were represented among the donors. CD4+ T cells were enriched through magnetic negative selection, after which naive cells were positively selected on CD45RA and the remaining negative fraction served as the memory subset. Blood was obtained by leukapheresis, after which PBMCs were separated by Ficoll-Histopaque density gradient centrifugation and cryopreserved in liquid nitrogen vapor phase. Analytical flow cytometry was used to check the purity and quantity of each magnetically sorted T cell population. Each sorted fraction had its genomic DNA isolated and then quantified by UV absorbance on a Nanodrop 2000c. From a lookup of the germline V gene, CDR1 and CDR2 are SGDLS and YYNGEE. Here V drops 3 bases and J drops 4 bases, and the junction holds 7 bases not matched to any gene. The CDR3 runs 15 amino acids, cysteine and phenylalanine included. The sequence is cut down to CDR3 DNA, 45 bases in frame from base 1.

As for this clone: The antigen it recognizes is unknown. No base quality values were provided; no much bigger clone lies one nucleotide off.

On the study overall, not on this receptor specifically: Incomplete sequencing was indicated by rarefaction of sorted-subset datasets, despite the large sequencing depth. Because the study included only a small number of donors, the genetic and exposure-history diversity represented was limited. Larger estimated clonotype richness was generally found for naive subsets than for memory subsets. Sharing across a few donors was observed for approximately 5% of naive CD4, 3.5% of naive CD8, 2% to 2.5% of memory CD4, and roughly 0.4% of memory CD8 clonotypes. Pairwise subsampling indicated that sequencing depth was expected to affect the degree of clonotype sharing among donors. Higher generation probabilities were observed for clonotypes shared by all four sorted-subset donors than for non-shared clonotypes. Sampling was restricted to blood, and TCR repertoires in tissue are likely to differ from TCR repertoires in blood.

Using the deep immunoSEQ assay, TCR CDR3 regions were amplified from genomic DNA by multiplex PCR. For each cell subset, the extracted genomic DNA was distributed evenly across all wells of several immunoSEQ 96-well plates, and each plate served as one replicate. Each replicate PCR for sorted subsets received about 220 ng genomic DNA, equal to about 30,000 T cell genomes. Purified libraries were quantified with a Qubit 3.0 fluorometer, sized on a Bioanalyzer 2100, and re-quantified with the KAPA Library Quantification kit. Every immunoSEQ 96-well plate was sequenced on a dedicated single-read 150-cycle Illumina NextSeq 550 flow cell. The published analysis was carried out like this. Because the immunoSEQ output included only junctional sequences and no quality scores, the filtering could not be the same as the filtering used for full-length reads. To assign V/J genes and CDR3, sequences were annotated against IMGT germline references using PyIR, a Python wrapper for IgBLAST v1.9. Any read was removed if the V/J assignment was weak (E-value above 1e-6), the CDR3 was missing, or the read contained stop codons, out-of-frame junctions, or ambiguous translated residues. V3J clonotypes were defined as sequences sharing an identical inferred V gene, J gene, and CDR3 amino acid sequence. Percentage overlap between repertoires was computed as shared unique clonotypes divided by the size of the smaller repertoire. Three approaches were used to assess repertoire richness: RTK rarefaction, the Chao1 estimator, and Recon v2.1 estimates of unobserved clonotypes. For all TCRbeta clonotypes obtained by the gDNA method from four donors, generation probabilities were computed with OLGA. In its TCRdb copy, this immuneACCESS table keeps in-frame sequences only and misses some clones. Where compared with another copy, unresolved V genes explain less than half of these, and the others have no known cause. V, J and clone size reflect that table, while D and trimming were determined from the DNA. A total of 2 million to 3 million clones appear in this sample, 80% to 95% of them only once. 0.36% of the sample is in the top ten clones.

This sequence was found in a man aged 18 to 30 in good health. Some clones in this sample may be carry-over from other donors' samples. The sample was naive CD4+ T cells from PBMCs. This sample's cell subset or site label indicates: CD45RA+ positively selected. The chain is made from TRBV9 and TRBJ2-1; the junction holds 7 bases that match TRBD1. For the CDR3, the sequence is CASSAQGEPYNEQFF. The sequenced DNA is TGTGCCAGCAGCGCCCAGGGGGAGCCTTACAATGAGCAGTTCTTC.